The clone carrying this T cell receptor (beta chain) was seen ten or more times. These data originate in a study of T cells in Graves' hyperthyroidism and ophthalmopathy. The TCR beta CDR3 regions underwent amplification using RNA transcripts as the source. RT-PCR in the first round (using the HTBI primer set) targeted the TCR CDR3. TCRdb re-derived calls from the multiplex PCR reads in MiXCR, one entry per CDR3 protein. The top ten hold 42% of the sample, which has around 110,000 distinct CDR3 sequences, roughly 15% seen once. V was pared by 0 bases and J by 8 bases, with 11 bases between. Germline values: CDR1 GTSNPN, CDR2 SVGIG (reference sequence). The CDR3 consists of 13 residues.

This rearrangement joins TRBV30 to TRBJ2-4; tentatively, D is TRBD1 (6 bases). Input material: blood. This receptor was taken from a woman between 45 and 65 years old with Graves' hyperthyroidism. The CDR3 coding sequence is TGTGCCTGGAGTGTACAACACAGGGACATTCAGTACTTC. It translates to CAWSVQHRDIQYF.